This TCR beta chain emerged from a study of cytomegalovirus exposure and HLA in healthy donors. In this sample, this clone turned up a few times. The CDR3 is made up of 16 amino acids. Germline CDR1 reads LGHNA; CDR2 reads YSLEER. Trimming shortened V by 1 base and J by 5 bases, and 14 bases separated the two germline ends. The primer mix had 60 Vbeta and 13 Jbeta primers. Measured with immunoSEQ multiplex PCR; TCRdb has only the in-frame clones, and not every one. The table shows more than 150,000 clones, with about 88% occurring only once. The V call is TRBV4-3, the J call TRBJ1-4; tentatively, D is TRBD1 (6 bases). The clonotype originates from a woman aged 18-30 years in good health and CMV-seronegative. The sequenced material came from PBMCs. The CDR3 loop is CASSQALRGGNEKLFF. The CDR3 DNA reads as TGCGCCAGCAGCCAAGCCCTAAGGGGGGGAAATGAAAAACTGTTTTTT.